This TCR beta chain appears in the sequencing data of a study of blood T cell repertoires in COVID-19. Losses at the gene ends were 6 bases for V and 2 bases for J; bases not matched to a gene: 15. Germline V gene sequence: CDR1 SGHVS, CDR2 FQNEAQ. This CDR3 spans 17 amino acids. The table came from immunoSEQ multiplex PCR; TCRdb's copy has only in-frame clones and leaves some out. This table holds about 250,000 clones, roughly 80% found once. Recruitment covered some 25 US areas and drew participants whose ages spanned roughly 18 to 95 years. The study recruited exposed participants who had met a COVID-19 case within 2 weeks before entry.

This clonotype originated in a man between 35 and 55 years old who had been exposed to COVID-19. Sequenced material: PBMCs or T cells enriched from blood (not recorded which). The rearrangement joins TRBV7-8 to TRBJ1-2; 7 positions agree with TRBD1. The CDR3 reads CASSFGGYRGSNYGYTF. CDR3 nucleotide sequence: TGTGCCAGCAGTTTCGGGGGTTACAGGGGATCCAACTATGGCTACACCTTC.